Listed below are T cell receptor beta chains from one sample, sequenced in a study of T cell clusters in autoimmune cytopenias. Reprocessing the multiplex PCR reads, TCRdb reports a single entry for every CDR3 protein and omits DNA. Its clone listing holds about 8,300 distinct CDR3 sequences. Sequenced: peripheral blood. The receptors originated from a human donor with an autoimmune cytopenia or autoimmune hepatitis (not recorded which). The CDR3 runs from the conserved cysteine through the conserved F or W. Rows give clone size only sometimes, using once, few, many, or a class for an expanded clone.

CDR3aa	abundance	v_gene	j_gene
CASSPLDSPLHF	.	TRBV14	TRBJ1-6
CASSLLGSRSTDMQYF	.	TRBV5-5	TRBJ2-3
CASSPNQEPGNTIYF	.	TRBV18	TRBJ1-3
CAVGEATNEKLFF	.	TRBV10-3	TRBJ1-4
CAWSREPTGGFYGYTF	medium-sized	TRBV30	TRBJ1-2
CASSFRRSRYEQYF	medium-sized	TRBV27	TRBJ2-7
CASSTRDRKSEQYF	.	TRBV5-1	TRBJ2-7
CSARGTSGRAYNEQFF	.	TRBV20-1	TRBJ2-1
CASSHEKIAGANVLTF	medium-sized	TRBV6-5	TRBJ2-6
CDSSSVLANKQFF	.	TRBV15	TRBJ2-1
CSAQRHRMNTEAFF	.	TRBV20-1	TRBJ1-1
CASSEQGAYGYTF	.	TRBV12-3/TRBV12-4	TRBJ1-2
CASSAEGLAGTGELFF	medium-sized	TRBV6-4	TRBJ2-2
CASSLGGDKNIQYF	.	TRBV7-9	TRBJ2-4
CASSLRGVGEQFF	medium-sized	TRBV12-3/TRBV12-4	TRBJ2-1
CASTLDRASGNEQFF	.	TRBV12-3/TRBV12-4	TRBJ2-1
CASSILGQGAFGYTF	.	TRBV19	TRBJ1-2
CASSEWGNTGELFF	.	TRBV6-2/TRBV6-3	TRBJ2-2
CASSPTVDEQFF	medium-sized	TRBV6-5	TRBJ2-1
CASSLRTDRASGELFF	.	TRBV7-2	TRBJ2-2
CASSRGVAATNEKLFF	.	TRBV18	TRBJ1-4
CASSFPSGELFF	medium-sized	TRBV27	TRBJ2-2
CASSFQGAETQYF	.	TRBV5-6	TRBJ2-5
CASSYSVQGAEAFF	.	TRBV6-5	TRBJ1-1
CASNPQGTSYNSPLHF	.	TRBV7-6	TRBJ1-6
CAISGPGTPYEQYF	.	TRBV6-2/TRBV6-3	TRBJ2-7
CASSQQGAFYNEQFF	medium-sized	TRBV6-5	TRBJ2-1
CASSRQGPGNTIYF	medium-sized	TRBV6-5	TRBJ1-3
CASHRAGPNSPLHF	.	TRBV28	TRBJ1-6
CSARGNRGLLYEQYF	.	TRBV20-1	TRBJ2-7
CAWSKELAGAPLDNEQFF	.	TRBV30	TRBJ2-1
CASSKQGGTEAFF	.	TRBV12-3/TRBV12-4	TRBJ1-1
CASSLGTAGGRDTQYF	medium-sized	TRBV13	TRBJ2-3
CASSVRSGRTEAFF	medium-sized	TRBV6-5	TRBJ1-1
CASSYTGSTDTQYF	.	TRBV5-4	TRBJ2-3
CASSRDRRTNTGELFF	medium-sized	TRBV19	TRBJ2-2
CASTEGTDTQYF	medium-sized	TRBV12-3/TRBV12-4	TRBJ2-3
CASSLGAQETQYF	medium-sized	TRBV7-2	TRBJ2-5
CASSPIQTGEETQYF	.	TRBV18	TRBJ2-5
CASSLHRGLGNTIYF	.	TRBV5-5	TRBJ1-3
CASSPLDTQYF	medium-sized	TRBV18	TRBJ2-3
CSARSDSRDYGYTF	.	TRBV20-1	TRBJ1-2
CAIGGGIDRLHTQYF	.	TRBV10-3	TRBJ2-3
CASSPGPSLQYF	medium-sized	TRBV5-6	TRBJ2-7
CASSMTSEKQFF	medium-sized	TRBV19	TRBJ2-1
CATSRGGQLNTEAFF	medium-sized	TRBV15	TRBJ1-1
CASSEDGDITDTQYF	.	TRBV6-1	TRBJ2-3
CATSRDRVNTEAFF	.	TRBV15	TRBJ1-1
CASRGPPYNEQFF	.	TRBV5-6	TRBJ2-1
CASSGQNTEAFF	medium-sized	TRBV6-5	TRBJ1-1